This TCR beta chain was identified during a study of cytomegalovirus exposure and HLA in healthy donors. Broader study findings: More clonal expansion characterized HLA-associated TCR beta chains than equally common others in a later analysis. On later analysis, the bulk of CMV-associated TCR beta chains appeared to be HLA-restricted. Sequencing likely generated an artifact that appeared as a cluster of highly shared sequence variants.

With respect to this clone: What it binds is not known.

Use of 60 Vbeta and 13 Jbeta primers characterized the PCR. The repertoire was sequenced with immunoSEQ multiplex PCR; TCRdb's copy has only in-frame clones and lacks some. The sample has some 150,000 clones, about 80% seen once. Despite likely unrecorded immune exposures, the donors were nominally healthy at the time of sampling. The CDR3 has 15 residues. Germline V gives CDR1 SEHNR, CDR2 FQNEAQ (reference sequence). V lost 0 bases to trimming and J lost 6 bases, with 12 bases between them. The specimen was PBMCs. The sequence derives from a man younger than 30 in good health and CMV-seronegative. The rearrangement links TRBV7-9 to TRBJ2-1; tentatively, D is TRBD1 (6 bases). CDR3 region: CASSLARGTANEQFF. For the CDR3, the DNA is TGTGCCAGCAGCTTAGCCAGGGGAACGGCCAATGAGCAGTTCTTC.